This T cell receptor beta chain was retrieved from a study of blood T cell repertoires in COVID-19. Study summary: Samples taken during acute and convalescent COVID-19 were collected in the United States, Italy and Spain. Sources were T cells, B-cell-depleted T cells, or PBMCs; the material itself was cDNA or gDNA.

The CDR3 length is 12 residues. The V gene lost 3 bases and the J gene lost 3 bases, with 5 bases spanning the gap. In the authors' workflow: Nucleated cell number was recorded as an estimate derived from reference gene primer amplification. The table came from immunoSEQ multiplex PCR; TCRdb's copy has only in-frame clones and leaves some out. V, J and clone size derive from that table, while D and trimming were established from the DNA sequence. This sample carries just over 650,000 clones, 80% to 90% of them seen once, and the ten largest clones take roughly 0.25%. The chain links TRBV12-3 or TRBV12-4 to TRBJ1-1, with unresolved D. The clonotype was recovered from a woman aged 18-29 years with acute or convalescent COVID-19. Source material: peripheral blood. The CDR3 bases are TGTGCCAGCAGTTTCCGGTACACTGAAGCTTTCTTT. Amino acid sequence: CASSFRYTEAFF.